This entry describes one TCR beta chain. Antigen specificity is unknown. Germline V lookup: CDR1 MRHNA, CDR2 SNTAGT. This CDR3 comprises 14 residues. Trimming at V came to 5 bases and at J to 7 bases, leaving 4 bases not matched to a gene. These data originate in a study of lymphopenia after photon versus proton radiotherapy. Findings and limits, study-wide: After lymphocyte nadir, photon-treated repertoires showed oligoclonal expansion, especially CD8+ Temra. Relative stability marked proton patients; photon patients lost diversity and naive cells. Survival link was tested only in deceased patients; proton benefit remains a possibility. A bigger post-nadir fall in TCR diversity correlated inversely with survival time in deceased patients.

Using immunoSEQ multiplex PCR, the repertoire was profiled, and TCRdb retains in-frame clones only, with some absent. The profile shows roughly 150,000 clones, more than 85% of them singletons. The rearrangement links TRBV6-4 to TRBJ2-1; 11 bases line up with TRBD1. This receptor was obtained from a man aged 50 to 59 with gastric cancer. The specimen comprised peripheral blood, sampled from a patient treated with photon-based radiotherapy. Written as DNA, the CDR3 is TGTGCCAGCAGTCCGGGACAGGGGGGGAATGAGCAGTTCTTC. This codes for CASSPGQGGNEQFF.